This T cell receptor beta chain was identified in a study of CD8 T cells in ankylosing spondylitis. Generation of TCR beta libraries employed quantitative 5'-RACE incorporating molecular barcodes. TCRdb ran MiXCR on the 5' RACE reads and lists one entry per CDR3 protein. The sample includes hundreds of thousands of distinct CDR3 sequences, roughly a quarter of them seen just once. Germline loops: CDR1 MDHEN, CDR2 SYDVKM. Trimming removed 8 bases at V and 4 bases at J, with 13 bases between. This CDR3 has 13 amino acids. To note about this clonotype: The target antigen is unknown.

Study findings and constraints: Seemingly distinctive of ankylosing spondylitis blood was a TCR beta motif formed by eight highly homologous variants. Matched ankylosing spondylitis synovial fluid reportedly showed significant enrichment of disease-linked clones.

Sequenced: blood, either unsorted or a sorted T cell fraction (not recorded which). The V call is TRBV28, the J call TRBJ2-3, with D possibly called TRBD1 or TRBD2 (5 bases each). This clonotype was sampled from a male donor with ankylosing spondylitis. CDR3 coding DNA: TGTGCCAGCTGGTCGGGGCGGCCAGATACGCAGTATTTT. This encodes CASWSGRPDTQYF.